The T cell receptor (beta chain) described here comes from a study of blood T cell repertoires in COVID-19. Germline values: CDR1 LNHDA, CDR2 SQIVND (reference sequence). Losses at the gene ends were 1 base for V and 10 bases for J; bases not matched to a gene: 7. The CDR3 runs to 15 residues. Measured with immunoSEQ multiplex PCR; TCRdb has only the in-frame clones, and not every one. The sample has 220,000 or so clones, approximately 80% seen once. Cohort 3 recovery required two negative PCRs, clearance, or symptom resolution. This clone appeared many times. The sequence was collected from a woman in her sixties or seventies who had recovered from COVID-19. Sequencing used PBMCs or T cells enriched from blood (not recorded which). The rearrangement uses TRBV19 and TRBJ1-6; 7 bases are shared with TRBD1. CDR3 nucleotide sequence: TGTGCCAGTAGTATAGGGACAGGCGGTGGCTCACCCCTCCACTTT. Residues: CASSIGTGGGSPLHF.